The following is a TCR beta chain sequence with its context. TCRdb reanalyzed the 5' RACE reads, giving one entry per CDR3 protein sequence and no DNA. The data show 130,000 to 150,000 distinct CDR3 sequences, and the top ten clones hold roughly 12%. This entry comes from a study of T cells expressing NK-cell markers. The sequencing input was blood T cells: a sorted CD56 or NKG2C T cell subset, CD4+ or CD8+ T cells, or bulk PBMC T cells (not recorded which). This sequence was found in a man aged 18 to 30 in good health.

CDR3 sequence: CASSQGQNSNQPQHF. J is TRBJ1-5 and V is TRBV7-2; TCRdb's assignment of TRBD1 cannot be checked, as there is no DNA. The germline gives CDR1 SGHTA, CDR2 FQGNSA. The CDR3 contains 15 residues.